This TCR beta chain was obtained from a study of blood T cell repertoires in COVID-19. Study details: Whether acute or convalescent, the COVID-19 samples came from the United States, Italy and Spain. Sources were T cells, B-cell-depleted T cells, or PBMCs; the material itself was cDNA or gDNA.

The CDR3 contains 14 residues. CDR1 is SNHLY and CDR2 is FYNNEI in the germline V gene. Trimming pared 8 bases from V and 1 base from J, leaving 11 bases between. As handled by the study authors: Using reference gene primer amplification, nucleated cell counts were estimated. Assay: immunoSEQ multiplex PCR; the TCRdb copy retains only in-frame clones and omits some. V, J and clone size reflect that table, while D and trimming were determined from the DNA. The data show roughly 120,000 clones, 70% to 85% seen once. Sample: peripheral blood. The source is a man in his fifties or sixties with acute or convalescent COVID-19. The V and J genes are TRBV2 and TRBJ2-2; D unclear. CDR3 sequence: CASLGSENTGELFF. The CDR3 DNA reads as TGTGCCAGCCTAGGAAGCGAGAACACCGGGGAGCTGTTTTTT.